These 10 T cell receptor beta chains originate from one sample sequenced in a study of identical twins. TCRdb re-derived calls from the 5' RACE reads in MiXCR, one entry per CDR3 protein. Of about 100,000 distinct CDR3 sequences listed, 4.5% to 6.5% are singletons. Input material: memory T cells sorted from blood. These receptors were collected from a woman aged 45 to 65 in good health.

This clonotype has at least ten counts. The V call is TRBV29-1, the J call TRBJ2-1, with 8 bases that match TRBD2. The CDR3 spans 17 residues. Germline CDR1 is SQVTM and CDR2 is ANQGSEA. V dropped 6 bases and J dropped 9; count of bases not matched to a gene: 22. The DNA of the CDR3 is TGCAGCGTCGGACACCCCCCGGGACTAGGTATTTTACGTGAGCAGTTCTTC. Encoded protein: CSVGHPPGLGILREQFF.

This clonotype was seen repeatedly, ten times or more. The V call is TRBV29-1, the J call TRBJ2-7, with 7 bases fitting TRBD2. After removal of 4 bases from V and 6 bases from J, the junction contained 15 bases not matched to a gene. Per the germline V gene, CDR1 is SQVTM and CDR2 is ANQGSEA. The CDR3 runs 15 residues. The CDR3 DNA is TGCAGCGTTGCCAAAGTGGGAGGGCCGGGGGGCGAGCAGTACTTC. It is translated as CSVAKVGGPGGEQYF.

This clonotype has only a few counts. This rearrangement joins TRBV20-1 to TRBJ2-1; TRBD2 agrees at 11 bases. Germline assignment: CDR1 DFQATT and CDR2 SNEGSKA (reference sequence). This CDR3 is built from 15 residues. V dropped 5 bases and J dropped 5; count of bases not matched to a gene: 8. The CDR3 DNA is TGCAGTGCTCTGTGGTGGGGACTAGCGGACAATGAGCAGTTCTTC. As protein: CSALWWGLADNEQFF.

In its sample, this clonotype was seen many times. This rearrangement joins TRBV27 to TRBJ2-7; D is unresolved. The germline V gene encodes CDR1 MNHEY and CDR2 SMNVEV (reference sequence). The CDR3 has 10 amino acids. V was trimmed by 8 bases and J by 4 bases, leaving 6 bases between them. CDR3 loop: CASRYYEQYF. CDR3 DNA sequence: TGTGCCAGCCGTTATTACGAGCAGTACTTC.

This clonotype appeared a few times. V and J are TRBV19 and TRBJ1-5; no definite D call. The CDR3 runs 16 residues. Germline CDR1 LNHDA, CDR2 SQIVND (reference sequence). Between the trimmed V and J ends, which lost 3 bases and 0 bases, there was a span of 12 bases. CDR3 in DNA: TGTGCCAGTAGTATTTCGTTTCTGGATAGCAATCAGCCCCAGCATTTT. Translation gives CASSISFLDSNQPQHF. Using reference TRBV19 and TRBJ1-5 for the parts outside the CDR3, the full variable domain is DGGITQSPKYLFRKEGQNVTLSCEQNLNHDAMYWYRQDPGQGLRLIYYSQIVNDFQKGDIAEGYSVSREKKESFPLTVTSAQKNPTAFYLCASSISFLDSNQPQHFGDGTRLSIL.

This clonotype occurred many times. This chain connects TRBV20-1 to TRBJ2-7, with D possibly matching TRBD1 (5 bases). CDR3 size: 15 residues. Per the germline V gene, CDR1 is DFQATT and CDR2 is SNEGSKA (reference sequence). V lost 0 bases to trimming and J lost 0 bases, with 12 bases between them. The chain's CDR3 is CSARDLQEPSYEQYF. CDR3 coding DNA: TGCAGTGCTAGAGATTTACAGGAGCCCTCCTACGAGCAGTACTTC.

This clonotype showed up many times. The rearrangement links TRBV5-4 to TRBJ1-1; TRBD1 agrees at 7 bases. The CDR3 loop spans 15 amino acids. The germline V gene encodes CDR1 SGHNT and CDR2 YYREEE (reference sequence). Trimming cost V 4 bases and J 0 bases; bases outside gene matches: 6. The CDR3 reads CASSRGTAMNTEAFF. CDR3 DNA sequence: TGTGCCAGCAGCCGGGGGACAGCGATGAACACTGAAGCTTTCTTT. The full variable domain, in which reference TRBV5-4 and TRBJ1-1 provide the parts outside the CDR3, is ETGVTQSPTHLIKTRGQQVTLRCSSQSGHNTVSWYQQALGQGPQFIFQYYREEENGRGNFPPRFSGLQFPNYSSELNVNALELDDSALYLCASSRGTAMNTEAFFGQGTRLTVV.

The sample holds a few counts of this clonotype. The CDR3 sequence: CASTAGPYQPQHF. The CDR3 DNA sequence: TGTGCCAGCACGGCAGGGCCCTATCAGCCCCAGCATTTT. The V and J genes are TRBV6-1 and TRBJ1-5; perhaps TRBD1 as D (5 bases). Germline CDR1 MNHNS, CDR2 SASEGT. The germline V and J ends were trimmed by 7 bases and 5 bases, with 12 bases remaining between them. The CDR3 contains 13 residues.

This clonotype was recorded many times. The chain combines TRBV5-1 with TRBJ2-3, with D hard to call. Germline values: CDR1 SGHRS, CDR2 YFSETQ. The CDR3 contains 14 residues. V dropped 2 bases and J dropped 2 bases, with 9 bases sitting between them. DNA of the CDR3: TGCGCCAGCAGCTTTGGGGATTTCACAGATACGCAGTATTTT. Amino acid sequence: CASSFGDFTDTQYF.

The sample holds a few counts of this clonotype. The V gene is TRBV7-3, the J gene TRBJ2-3, with TRBD2 matching 7 bases. CDR1 is SGHTA, CDR2 FQGTGA, per germline. V dropped 2 bases and J dropped 6; count of bases not matched to a gene: 5. CDR3 length equals 14 residues. The CDR3 DNA is TGTGCCAGCAGCTTAGGGGGGGTAAGGGATACGCAGTATTTT. The encoded protein is CASSLGGVRDTQYF.